The 15 T cell receptor beta chains reported below all come from one sample, sequenced in a study of cytomegalovirus exposure and HLA in healthy donors. A multiplex PCR was run with 60 Vbeta primers and 13 Jbeta primers. Assay: immunoSEQ multiplex PCR; the TCRdb copy retains only in-frame clones and omits some. The sample comprises 130,000 or so clones, around two thirds of which are singletons, and approximately 1.8% rests with the top ten. Source material: PBMCs. The receptors stem from a male donor in good health and CMV-seronegative.

This clone was counted between two and nine times. V usage is TRBV5-1 and J usage is TRBJ2-5; D may be TRBD1 (5 bases). The CDR3 totals 14 residues. The V gene's germline CDR1 is SGHRS and CDR2 YFSETQ. V dropped 4 bases and J dropped 1 base, with 11 bases sitting between them. In DNA form, the CDR3 reads TGCGCCAGCAGCCTTGACAGAGTCCAAGAGACCCAGTACTTC. Its translation: CASSLDRVQETQYF.

This chain joins TRBV19 and TRBJ2-2; D is perhaps TRBD2 (7 bases). Germline CDR1 LNHDA, CDR2 SQIVND (reference sequence). V lost 11 bases and J 6 bases, leaving 19 bases between the germline ends. This CDR3 has 14 amino acids. As DNA, the CDR3 is TGTGCCTCCTCCGCGGGGGCGGCCGCCGGGGAGCTGTTTTTT. Its protein is CASSAGAAAGELFF.

This clone has just a few counts. This rearrangement joins TRBV6-5 to TRBJ1-5, with D hard to call. Germline assignment: CDR1 MNHEY and CDR2 SVGAGI. V lost 5 bases and J 9 bases, leaving 8 bases between the germline ends. This CDR3 comprises 11 residues. CDR3 sequence (DNA): TGTGCCAGCAGTGACGGAGGGCCCCAGCATTTT. This codes for CASSDGGPQHF.

The chain joins TRBV29-1 to TRBJ2-1; possibly TRBD1 for D (5 bases). Trimming took 4 bases from V and 8 from J, leaving 24 bases between them. Germline CDR1 SQVTM, CDR2 ANQGSEA. The CDR3 spans 16 residues. The CDR3, as DNA: TGCAGCGTTGTTCTTGGGGCCCAGCAATTTAGTGATGAGCAGTTCTTC. Its translation: CSVVLGAQQFSDEQFF.

This sequence joins TRBV30 and TRBJ1-2, with no clear D. The germline CDR1 and CDR2 sequences are GTSNPN and SVGIG (reference sequence). This CDR3 has 13 amino acids. V was clipped by 2 bases and J by 3 bases, with 10 bases between them. In DNA form, the CDR3 reads TGTGCCTGGAGTATGGGCGGGGACTATGGCTACACCTTC. This translates into CAWSMGGDYGYTF.

The chain links TRBV28 to TRBJ2-3; possible D gene TRBD2, 5 bases. The CDR3 sequence is 16 residues long. Germline CDR1 reads MDHEN; CDR2 reads SYDVKM. V lost 6 bases, J lost 3 bases, and 19 bases lay in between. The CDR3, as DNA: TGTGCCAGCAGCCGGGGAAAGTCCGTACTTACAGATACGCAGTATTTT. Amino acid sequence: CASSRGKSVLTDTQYF.

The V call is TRBV2, the J call TRBJ1-2, with 8 nucleotides matching TRBD1. The CDR3 consists of 13 residues. J was trimmed by 6 bases and V by 3 bases; bases with no gene match: 3. In germline, CDR1 is SNHLY, CDR2 FYNNEI. The CDR3 DNA reads as TGTGCCAGCAGTGAGACAGGGGCCCATGGCTACACCTTC. Encoded protein: CASSETGAHGYTF.

This chain links TRBV30 with TRBJ2-7; D not resolved. With 1 base removed from V and 1 base from J, the gap between germline ends came to 8 bases. The germline V gene encodes CDR1 GTSNPN and CDR2 SVGIG (reference sequence). CDR3 length: 13 amino acids. The CDR3: CAWSGRRSYEQYF. The CDR3 DNA reads as TGTGCCTGGAGTGGGCGGCGATCCTACGAGCAGTACTTC.

V gene TRBV6-1 combines with J gene TRBJ1-5; D gene ambiguous. With 4 bases removed from V and 0 bases from J, the gap between germline ends came to 4 bases. The CDR3 sequence is 13 residues long. Germline loops: CDR1 MNHNS, CDR2 SASEGT. The CDR3 DNA reads TGTGCCAGCAGTGGCGTTAGCAATCAGCCCCAGCATTTT. It encodes CASSGVSNQPQHF.

This clone was seen only a few times. The genes are TRBV5-6 and TRBJ1-3; D ambiguous. V lost 2 bases and J 3 bases, leaving 3 bases between the germline ends. There are 12 residues in the CDR3. Germline-derived CDR1 and CDR2 are SGHDT and YYEEEE. The CDR3 DNA is TGTGCCAGCAGCTTATATGGAAACACCATATATTTT. Translation gives CASSLYGNTIYF.

V gene TRBV7-7 combines with J gene TRBJ2-3; TRBD1 aligns across 8 bases. V trimming: 5 bases; J trimming: 2 bases; junction bases outside the gene matches: 6. The CDR3 covers 15 residues. Germline V CDR1 and CDR2: SSHAT, FNYEAQ (reference sequence). The CDR3 here is CASSPTGVPTDTQYF. In nucleotides, the CDR3 is TGTGCCAGCAGCCCGACAGGGGTCCCCACAGATACGCAGTATTTT.

This sequence joins TRBV6-5 and TRBJ2-7; D might be TRBD1 (6 bases). The V end lost 10 bases, the J end lost 3 bases, and 16 bases lay between the germline ends. This CDR3 is 13 amino acids long. Germline CDR1 is MNHEY and CDR2 is SVGAGI. The CDR3 nucleotides are TGTGCCACCTCCCCAGGGGTGAGCTACGAGCAGTACTTC. Its protein product is CATSPGVSYEQYF.

This rearrangement joins TRBV7-2 to TRBJ1-3; a weak D match, TRBD1 (6 bases). The CDR3 length is 12 residues. CDR1 is SGHTA, CDR2 FQGNSA, per germline. Trimming shortened V by 4 bases and J by 10 bases, and 11 bases separated the two germline ends. The CDR3 bases are TGTGCCAGCAGCTCGAGCGGACAGACCATATATTTT. This encodes CASSSSGQTIYF.

A few counts support this clone. The rearrangement links TRBV18 to TRBJ1-5; D perhaps matches TRBD1 (5 bases). The CDR3 spans 15 residues. Trimming removed 5 bases from V and 0 bases from J, with 11 bases in between. CDR1 is KGHSH and CDR2 is LQKENI in the germline V gene. CDR3 nucleotide sequence: TGTGCCAGCTCAGAACAGGATTATAGCAATCAGCCCCAGCATTTT. It translates to CASSEQDYSNQPQHF.

The CDR3 DNA is TGTGCCAGCTCACCAGTGACCGGCGGTTGGCCCCAGCATTTT. Its translation: CASSPVTGGWPQHF. The chain combines TRBV18 with TRBJ1-5; the D is unclear. Germline V CDR1 and CDR2: KGHSH, LQKENI. CDR3 length: 14 amino acids. V dropped 2 bases and J dropped 9 bases, with 14 bases sitting between them.